The rows below give T cell receptor beta chains drawn from one sample of a study of blood T cell repertoires in COVID-19. Measured with immunoSEQ multiplex PCR; TCRdb has only the in-frame clones, and not every one. The sample carries 90,000 to 130,000 clones, about 85% recorded once. Input material: peripheral blood. Every receptor here comes from an older woman with acute or convalescent COVID-19. CDR3s leave out the opening cysteine and the closing phenylalanine or tryptophan.

V | CDR3
TRBV19 | ASSIPGGTQPQH
TRBV21-1 | ASIKLTFSYT
TRBV19 | ASRSLTAMNTEAF
TRBV10-3 | AIRADRVNYGYT
TRBV3-1/TRBV3-2 | ASSDPSGAGDYGYT
TRBV29-1 | SVANVEGLASTDTQY
TRBV11-3 | ASSLEPGGNTEAF
TRBV29-1 | SVPRREGLGELF
TRBV3-1/TRBV3-2 | ASSQGTGGGNTIY
TRBV6-1 | ASSEAWAAYEQY
TRBV4-2 | ASSQVTGEAF
TRBV6-1 | ASSDGGDEQF
TRBV6-2/TRBV6-3 | ASSYPNYSNQPQH
TRBV5-6 | ATLSRVANYGYT
TRBV13 | ASSGKGLQFFSGANVLT
TRBV28 | ASSLLRSYSNQPQH
TRBV7-9 | ASSPTLAGPSYNEQF
TRBV5-1 | ASSLATSGGSRTGELF
TRBV9 | ASSVLSVGGTVKETQY
TRBV7-2 | ASSPAGTGSLYGYT
TRBV7-9 | ASSSWTGGLLQPQH
TRBV6-5 | ASSYPGQNNTEAF
TRBV30 | AWAGTLTGELF
TRBV10-1 | ASSVPAGHPYQPQH
TRBV2 | ASSESLTGAKNIQY
TRBV7-9 | ASSPGVSYGYT
TRBV5-4 | ASSSIAGEAREQY
TRBV15 | ATSRDFPGVGSPLH
TRBV19 | ASSPRTPSSSYNSPLH
TRBV27 | ASRPLTGHTEAF
TRBV15 | ATSRDRNTGELF
TRBV6-6 | ASSQTPGGTEAF
TRBV7-9 | ASSSDRAGANVLT
TRBV4-2 | ASSQDGGFLGAEAF
TRBV6-2/TRBV6-3 | ASSPLDQAGTYNEQF
TRBV6-5 | ASSYSYDRRNYGYT
TRBV6-5 | ASSYSAGENIQY
TRBV6-6 | ASSYPGLADNEQF
TRBV28 | ASGGASYNEQF
TRBV6-5 | ASSYRRTGDEQY
TRBV30 | AWSVSGTGEAF
TRBV28 | ASSLSQGVVEQY
TRBV6-5 | ASSPQGNSGNTIY
TRBV27 | ASSWTISSYNEQF
TRBV19 | ASSVSSGGTEAF
TRBV18 | ASSPQDGTIRGGYT
TRBV27 | ASSLIPTVGQDYGYT
TRBV27 | ASSFRDRGYGYT
TRBV2 | ASSEGQGGWPTIY